This section outlines one T cell receptor (beta chain) sequence together with its context. The antigen is undetermined. The data belong to a study of T-cell memory formation after mild COVID-19. Amplification by 5'RACE using constant-segment primers produced TCR alpha and TCR beta cDNA libraries that carried sample barcodes and UMIs. TCRdb called the 5' RACE reads again in MiXCR, with one record for every CDR3 protein. The table has about 470,000 distinct CDR3 sequences, roughly 23% seen once. Study results and limitations: A second wave of clones peaked on day 37, and their SARS-CoV-2 specificity went unconfirmed. The finding that pre-infection memory included some responding clones suggested that cross-reactive memory joined.

Germline CDR1 MGHRA, CDR2 YSYEKL. Trimming removed 4 bases at V and 6 bases at J, with 10 bases between. This CDR3 contains 14 residues. The chain is built from TRBV4-1 and TRBJ1-6, with D possibly being TRBD1 (5 bases). The sequenced sample consisted of PBMCs or a T cell subset sorted from them (not recorded which). This TCR was sampled from an adult woman who had mild COVID-19 (a few samples of this study predate the infection). Cell type and time point are not known. This CDR3 is CASSLRGGNSPLHF. For the CDR3, the DNA is TGCGCCAGCAGCCTCCGGGGGGGTAATTCACCCCTCCACTTT.